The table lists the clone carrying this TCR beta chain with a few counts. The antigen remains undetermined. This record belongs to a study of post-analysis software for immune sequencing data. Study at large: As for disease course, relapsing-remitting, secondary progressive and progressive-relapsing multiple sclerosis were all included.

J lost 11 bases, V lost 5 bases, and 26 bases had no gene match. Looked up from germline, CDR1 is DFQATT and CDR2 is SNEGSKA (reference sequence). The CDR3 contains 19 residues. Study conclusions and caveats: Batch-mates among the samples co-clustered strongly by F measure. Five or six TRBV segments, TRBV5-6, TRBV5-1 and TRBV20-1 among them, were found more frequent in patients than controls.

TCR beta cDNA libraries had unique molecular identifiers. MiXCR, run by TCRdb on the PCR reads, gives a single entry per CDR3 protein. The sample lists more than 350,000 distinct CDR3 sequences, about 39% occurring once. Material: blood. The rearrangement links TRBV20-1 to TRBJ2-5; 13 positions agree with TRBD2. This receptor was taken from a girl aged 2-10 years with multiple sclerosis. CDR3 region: CSALRSRTSGRAPLEEQYF. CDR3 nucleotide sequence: TGCAGTGCTCTCCGTTCCCGAACTAGCGGGAGGGCCCCACTGGAAGAGCAGTACTTC.